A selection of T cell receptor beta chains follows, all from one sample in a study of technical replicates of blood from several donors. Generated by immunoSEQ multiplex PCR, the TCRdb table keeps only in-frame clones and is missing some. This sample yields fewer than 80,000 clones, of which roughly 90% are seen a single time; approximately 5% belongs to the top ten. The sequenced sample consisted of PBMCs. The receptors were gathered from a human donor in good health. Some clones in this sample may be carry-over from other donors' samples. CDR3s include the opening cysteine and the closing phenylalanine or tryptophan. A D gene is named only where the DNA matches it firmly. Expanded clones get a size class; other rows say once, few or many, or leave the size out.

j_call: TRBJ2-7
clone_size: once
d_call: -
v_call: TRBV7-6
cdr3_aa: CASSLGTGLRTYEQYF
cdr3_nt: TGTGCCAGCAGCTTAGGAACAGGGCTGCGGACCTACGAGCAGTACTTC

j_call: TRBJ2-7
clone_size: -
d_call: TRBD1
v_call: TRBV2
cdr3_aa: CASRANRGKGSYEQYF
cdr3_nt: TGTGCCAGCAGGGCCAACAGGGGGAAGGGCTCCTACGAGCAGTACTTC

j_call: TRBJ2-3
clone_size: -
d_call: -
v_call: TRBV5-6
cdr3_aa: CASSLESRLGGTDTQYF
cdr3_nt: TGTGCCAGCAGCTTGGAAAGTCGGCTAGGGGGAACAGATACGCAGTATTTT

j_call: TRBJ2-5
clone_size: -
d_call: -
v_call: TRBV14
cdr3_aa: CASSHRGILKNPTQYF
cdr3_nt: TGTGCCAGCAGCCATCGAGGTATTCTAAAGAATCCGACCCAGTACTTC

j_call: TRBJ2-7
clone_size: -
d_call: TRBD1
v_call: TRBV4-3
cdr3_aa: CASSQETGGYEQYF
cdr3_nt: TGCGCCAGCAGCCAAGAGACAGGGGGCTACGAGCAGTACTTC

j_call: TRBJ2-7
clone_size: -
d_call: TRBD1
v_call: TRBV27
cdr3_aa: CASSAGGSSYEQYF
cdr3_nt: TGTGCCAGCAGTGCAGGGGGCAGCTCCTACGAGCAGTACTTC

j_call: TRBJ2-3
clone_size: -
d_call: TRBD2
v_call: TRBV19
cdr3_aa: CASSILAGGSTDTQYF
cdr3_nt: TGTGCCAGTAGTATCTTAGCGGGAGGGAGCACAGATACGCAGTATTTT

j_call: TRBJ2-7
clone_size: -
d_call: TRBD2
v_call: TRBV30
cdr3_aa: CAWSVASGSYEQYF
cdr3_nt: TGTGCCTGGAGTGTAGCTAGCGGTTCCTACGAGCAGTACTTC

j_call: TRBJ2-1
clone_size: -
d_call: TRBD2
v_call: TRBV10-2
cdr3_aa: CASSEGLGSGGINEQFF
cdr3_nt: TGCGCCAGCAGTGAGGGCCTGGGGAGCGGGGGCATTAATGAGCAGTTCTTC

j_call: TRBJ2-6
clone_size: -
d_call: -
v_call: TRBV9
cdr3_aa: CASSVEEAGANVLTF
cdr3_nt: TGTGCCAGCAGCGTAGAAGAGGCCGGGGCCAACGTCCTGACTTTC

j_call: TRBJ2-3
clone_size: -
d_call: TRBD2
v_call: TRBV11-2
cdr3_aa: CASSLVGGTDTQYF
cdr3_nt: TGTGCCAGCAGCTTAGTGGGGGGGACAGATACGCAGTATTTT

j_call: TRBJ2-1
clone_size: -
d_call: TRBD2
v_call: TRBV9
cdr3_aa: CASDVAGGPYNEQFF
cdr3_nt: TGTGCCAGCGACGTGGCGGGGGGGCCGTACAATGAGCAGTTCTTC

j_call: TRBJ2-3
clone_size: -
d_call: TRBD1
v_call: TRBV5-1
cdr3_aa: CASGDRGTDTQYF
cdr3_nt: TGCGCCAGCGGGGACAGGGGAACAGATACGCAGTATTTT

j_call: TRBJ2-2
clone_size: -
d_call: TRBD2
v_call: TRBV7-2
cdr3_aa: CASSLAAGGIAGELFF
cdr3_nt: TGTGCCAGCAGCTTAGCTGCGGGAGGGATCGCCGGGGAGCTGTTTTTT

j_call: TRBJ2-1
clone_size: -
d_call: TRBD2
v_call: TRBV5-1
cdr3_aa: CATTLSGGYNEQFF
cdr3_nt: TGCGCCACCACCCTCAGCGGGGGCTACAATGAGCAGTTCTTC

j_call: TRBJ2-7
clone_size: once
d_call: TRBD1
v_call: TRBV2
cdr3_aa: CASTDRGIYEQYF
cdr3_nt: TGTGCCAGCACTGACAGGGGTATCTACGAGCAGTACTTC

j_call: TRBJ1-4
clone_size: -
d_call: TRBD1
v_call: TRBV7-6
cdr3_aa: CASSLAPGTGEEKLFF
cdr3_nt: TGTGCCAGCAGCTTAGCCCCTGGGACAGGGGAAGAAAAACTGTTTTTT

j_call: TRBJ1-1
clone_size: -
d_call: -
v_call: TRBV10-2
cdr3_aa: CASSDAENTEAFF
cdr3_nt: TGCGCCAGCAGTGATGCGGAGAACACTGAAGCTTTCTTT

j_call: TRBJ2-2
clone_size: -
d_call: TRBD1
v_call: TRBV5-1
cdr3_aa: CASSKTGTGYVATGELFF
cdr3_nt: TGCGCCAGCAGCAAAACCGGGACAGGGTACGTCGCCACCGGGGAGCTGTTTTTT

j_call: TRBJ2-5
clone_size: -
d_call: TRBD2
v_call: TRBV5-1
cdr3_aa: CASSWGSGGASETQYF
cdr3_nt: TGCGCCAGCAGCTGGGGTAGCGGGGGGGCCTCAGAGACCCAGTACTTC

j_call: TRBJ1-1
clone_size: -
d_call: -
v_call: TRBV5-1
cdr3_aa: CASSLEIEREAFF
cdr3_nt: TGCGCCAGCAGCTTGGAAATTGAGCGCGAAGCTTTCTTT

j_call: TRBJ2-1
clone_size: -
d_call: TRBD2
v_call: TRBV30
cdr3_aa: CAWSVLSGSTYNEQFF
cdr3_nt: TGTGCCTGGAGTGTCCTTAGCGGGTCAACCTACAATGAGCAGTTCTTC

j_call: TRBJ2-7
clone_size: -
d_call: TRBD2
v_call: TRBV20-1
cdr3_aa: CSALAGDEQYF
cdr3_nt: TGCAGTGCGCTAGCGGGAGACGAGCAGTACTTC

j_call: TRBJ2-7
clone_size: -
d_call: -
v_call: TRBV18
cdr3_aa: CASSPGTVGAGADSYEQYF
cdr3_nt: TGTGCCAGCTCACCGGGGACCGTTGGGGCAGGGGCTGACTCCTACGAGCAGTACTTC

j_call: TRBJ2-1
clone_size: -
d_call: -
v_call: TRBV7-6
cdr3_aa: CASSSRGGGNEQFF
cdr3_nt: TGTGCCAGCAGCTCCCGCGGTGGGGGGAATGAGCAGTTCTTC

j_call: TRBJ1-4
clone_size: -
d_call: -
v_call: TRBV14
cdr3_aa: CASSQSVLEKLFF
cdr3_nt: TGTGCCAGCAGCCAGTCTGTCCTGGAAAAACTGTTTTTT

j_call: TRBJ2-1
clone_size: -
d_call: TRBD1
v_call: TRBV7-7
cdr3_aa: CASLQEGDRDNEQFF
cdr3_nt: TGTGCCAGCCTACAGGAGGGGGACAGGGACAATGAGCAGTTCTTC

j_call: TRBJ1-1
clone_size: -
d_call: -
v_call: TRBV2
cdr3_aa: CATGGGQNTEAFF
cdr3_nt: TGTGCCACCGGGGGGGGACAGAACACTGAAGCTTTCTTT

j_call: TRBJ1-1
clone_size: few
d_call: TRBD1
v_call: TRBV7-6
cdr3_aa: CASSSGQGITEAFF
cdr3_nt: TGTGCCAGCAGCTCTGGACAGGGTATTACTGAAGCTTTCTTT

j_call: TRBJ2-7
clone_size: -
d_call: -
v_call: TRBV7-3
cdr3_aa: CASSPTGVAGGEQYF
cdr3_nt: TGTGCCAGCTCCCCGACAGGGGTTGCCGGGGGGGAGCAGTACTTC

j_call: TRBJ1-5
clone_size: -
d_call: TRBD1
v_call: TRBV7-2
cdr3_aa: CASSLSGRGTGQPQHF
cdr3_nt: TGTGCCAGCAGCTTATCAGGCAGGGGGACCGGCCAGCCCCAGCATTTT

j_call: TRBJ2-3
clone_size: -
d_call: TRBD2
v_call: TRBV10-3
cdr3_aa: CAISETQLASHTDTQYF
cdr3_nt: TGTGCCATCAGTGAGACCCAACTAGCGAGCCACACAGATACGCAGTATTTT

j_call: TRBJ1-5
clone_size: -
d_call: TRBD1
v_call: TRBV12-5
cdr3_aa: CASDPTGGADSIDQPQHF
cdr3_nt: TGTGCTAGTGACCCAACAGGGGGCGCGGACTCGATCGATCAGCCCCAGCATTTT

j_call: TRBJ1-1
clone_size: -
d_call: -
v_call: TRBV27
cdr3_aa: CASSLSGGNEAFF
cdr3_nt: TGTGCCAGCAGTTTATCGGGGGGTAATGAAGCTTTCTTT

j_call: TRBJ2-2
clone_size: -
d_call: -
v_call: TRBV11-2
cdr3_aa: CASSLSGGFTGELFF
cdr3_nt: TGTGCCAGCAGCCTTAGCGGAGGATTCACCGGGGAGCTGTTTTTT

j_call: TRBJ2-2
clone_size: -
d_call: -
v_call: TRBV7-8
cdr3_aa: CASSLAGGTGELFF
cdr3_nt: TGTGCCAGCAGCTTAGCGGGGGGTACCGGGGAGCTGTTTTTT

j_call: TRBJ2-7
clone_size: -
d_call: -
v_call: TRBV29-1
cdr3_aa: CSVVEPGSYEQYF
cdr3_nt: TGCAGCGTAGTGGAGCCTGGCTCCTACGAGCAGTACTTC

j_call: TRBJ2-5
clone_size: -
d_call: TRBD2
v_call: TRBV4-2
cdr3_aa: CASSPSSGGPLQETQYF
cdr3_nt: TGTGCCAGCAGCCCTTCTAGCGGGGGGCCTCTCCAAGAGACCCAGTACTTC

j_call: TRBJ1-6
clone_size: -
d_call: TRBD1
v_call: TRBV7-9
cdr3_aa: CASSGPDRGNSPLHF
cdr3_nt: TGTGCCAGCAGCGGACCGGACAGGGGAAATTCACCCCTCCACTTT

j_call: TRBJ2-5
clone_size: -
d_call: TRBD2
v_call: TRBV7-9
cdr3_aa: CASSLFAGGRETQYF
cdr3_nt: TGTGCCAGCAGCTTATTCGCGGGGGGACGGGAGACCCAGTACTTC

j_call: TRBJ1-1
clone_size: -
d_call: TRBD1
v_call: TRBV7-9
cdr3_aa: CASSLGQGRDTEAFF
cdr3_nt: TGTGCCAGCAGCTTGGGACAGGGGAGGGACACTGAAGCTTTCTTT

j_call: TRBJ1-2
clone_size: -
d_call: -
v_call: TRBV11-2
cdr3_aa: CASSLGAGNYGYTF
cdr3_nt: TGTGCCAGCAGCTTGGGGGCAGGGAACTATGGCTACACCTTC

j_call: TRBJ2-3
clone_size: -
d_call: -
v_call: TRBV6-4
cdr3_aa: CASSEVSGGPEDTQYF
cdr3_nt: TGTGCCAGCAGTGAGGTCTCGGGGGGCCCGGAAGATACGCAGTATTTT

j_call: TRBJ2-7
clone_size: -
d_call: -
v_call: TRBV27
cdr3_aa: CASSFQGMYEQYF
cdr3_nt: TGTGCCAGCAGTTTTCAGGGCATGTACGAGCAGTACTTC

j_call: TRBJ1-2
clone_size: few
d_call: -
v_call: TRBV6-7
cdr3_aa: CASSYFSQGSYTF
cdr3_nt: TGTGCCAGCAGTTACTTCTCTCAGGGGAGCTACACCTTC

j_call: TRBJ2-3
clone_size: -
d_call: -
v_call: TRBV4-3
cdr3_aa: CASSQDRRGLDTQYF
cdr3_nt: TGCGCCAGCAGCCAAGATCGCCGGGGTTTAGATACGCAGTATTTT

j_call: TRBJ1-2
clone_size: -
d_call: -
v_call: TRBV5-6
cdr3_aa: CASSLRVRGYTF
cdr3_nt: TGTGCCAGCAGCCTCAGGGTCCGGGGCTACACCTTC

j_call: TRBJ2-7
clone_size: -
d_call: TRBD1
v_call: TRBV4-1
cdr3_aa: CASSQDSRTGFYEQYF
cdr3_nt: TGCGCCAGCAGCCAAGATTCGAGGACAGGTTTTTACGAGCAGTACTTC

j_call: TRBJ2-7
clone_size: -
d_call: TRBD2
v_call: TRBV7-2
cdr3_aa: CASSPWTSGGYEQYF
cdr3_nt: TGTGCCAGCAGCCCCTGGACTAGCGGGGGGTACGAGCAGTACTTC

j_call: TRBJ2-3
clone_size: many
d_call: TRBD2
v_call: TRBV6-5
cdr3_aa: CASSRTSGSTDTQYF
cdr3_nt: TGTGCCAGCAGCCGGACTAGCGGAAGCACAGATACGCAGTATTTT

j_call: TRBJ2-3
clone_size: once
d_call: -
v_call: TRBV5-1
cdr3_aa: CASSLLGGVDTQYF
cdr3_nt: TGCGCCAGCAGCTTGCTAGGGGGGGTGGATACGCAGTATTTT

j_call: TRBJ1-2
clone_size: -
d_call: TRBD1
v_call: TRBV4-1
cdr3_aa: CASSQDLGQGLGYTF
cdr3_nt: TGCGCCAGCAGCCAAGACCTGGGACAGGGTCTTGGCTACACCTTC

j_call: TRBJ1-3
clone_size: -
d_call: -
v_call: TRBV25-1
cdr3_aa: CASRSSGNTIYF
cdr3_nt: TGTGCCAGTAGATCTAGCGGAAACACCATATATTTT

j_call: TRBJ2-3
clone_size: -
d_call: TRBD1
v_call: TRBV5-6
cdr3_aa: CASSTIATGADTQYF
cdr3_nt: TGTGCCAGCAGCACTATTGCAACAGGGGCAGATACGCAGTATTTT

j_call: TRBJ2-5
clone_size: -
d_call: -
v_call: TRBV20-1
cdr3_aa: CSASLETQYF
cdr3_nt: TGCAGTGCTAGCTTGGAGACCCAGTACTTC